Listed below are T cell receptor beta chains from one sample, sequenced in a study of blood T cell repertoires in COVID-19. Repertoires were generated with immunoSEQ multiplex PCR, while TCRdb's copy carries only in-frame clones and drops some. This table holds about 300,000 clones, approximately 88% found once. Sequenced material: peripheral blood. These receptors were collected from a human donor with COVID-19, enrolled during active disease. The donor label of this sample is uncertain. The CDR3 runs from the conserved cysteine through the conserved F or W. D genes are given only for firm matches. Only some rows state a clone size, as once, few, many or a class for expanded clones.

TRBJ2-2,TRBV11-3,-,TRBD2,CASSRIAGDTGELFF,TGTGCCAGCAGCCGTATAGCGGGAGATACCGGGGAGCTGTTTTTT
TRBJ1-1,TRBV6-6,-,-,CASSPTRQEAFF,TGTGCCAGCAGTCCGACCCGACAGGAAGCTTTCTTT
TRBJ1-4,TRBV5-1,-,-,CASSLDGVGEKLFF,TGCGCCAGCAGCTTGGACGGGGTCGGGGAAAAACTGTTTTTT
TRBJ1-1,TRBV5-1,-,TRBD1,CASSRGGTGNTEAFF,TGCGCCAGCAGCCGGGGCGGGACAGGGAACACTGAAGCTTTCTTT
TRBJ2-2,TRBV9,-,-,CASSVVGRSPSRIGELFF,TGTGCCAGCAGCGTAGTAGGGAGATCCCCCAGCAGGATCGGGGAGCTGTTTTTT
TRBJ1-3,TRBV19,-,-,CASSIRGASGNTIYF,TGTGCCAGTAGTATCCGGGGGGCTTCTGGAAACACCATATATTTT
TRBJ2-6,TRBV5-1,-,TRBD1,CASSSEGQGFASGANVLTF,TGCGCCAGCAGCTCAGAGGGACAGGGCTTTGCCTCTGGGGCCAACGTCCTGACTTTC
TRBJ1-1,TRBV9,-,TRBD1,CASSVTGTGGNTEAFF,TGTGCCAGCAGCGTCACCGGGACAGGAGGGAACACTGAAGCTTTCTTT
TRBJ1-1,TRBV19,-,TRBD1,CASSPRSQGDTEAFF,TGTGCCAGTAGTCCCCGATCACAGGGGGACACTGAAGCTTTCTTT
TRBJ1-1,TRBV27,-,-,CASSFGRGNTEAFF,TGTGCCAGCAGTTTTGGTAGGGGGAACACTGAAGCTTTCTTT
TRBJ1-2,TRBV19,-,-,CASNIDSATNYGYTF,TGTGCCAGTAACATCGACAGTGCCACTAACTATGGCTACACCTTC
TRBJ2-7,TRBV7-2,-,TRBD2,CASSLRQTSGRTYEQYF,TGTGCCAGCAGCTTAAGACAGACTAGCGGGAGGACCTACGAGCAGTACTTC
TRBJ2-3,TRBV5-1,-,-,CASSLVQGPGTDTQYF,TGCGCCAGCAGCTTGGTACAGGGTCCGGGCACAGATACGCAGTATTTT
TRBJ2-5,TRBV7-8,-,TRBD2,CARTSGRKGPGFRETQYF,TGTGCTAGGACTAGCGGGCGCAAGGGGCCGGGATTCAGGGAGACCCAGTACTTC
TRBJ2-3,TRBV3-1/TRBV3-2,few,TRBD2,CASSRNVGGLTDTQYF,TGTGCCAGCAGCCGGAATGTGGGAGGGTTGACAGATACGCAGTATTTT
TRBJ2-5,TRBV2,-,-,CASSEILVSETQYF,TGTGCCAGCAGTGAGATCCTAGTCTCAGAGACCCAGTACTTC
TRBJ2-1,TRBV29-1,-,TRBD2,CSVGLAGHSNEQFF,TGCAGCGTCGGACTAGCGGGGCACTCGAATGAGCAGTTCTTC
TRBJ1-2,TRBV5-1,-,-,CASSPQTVNYGYTF,TGCGCCAGCAGCCCGCAGACAGTTAACTATGGCTACACCTTC
TRBJ2-1,TRBV7-2,-,TRBD1,CASSFGTGVNEQFF,TGTGCCAGCAGCTTCGGGACAGGGGTCAATGAGCAGTTCTTC
TRBJ2-7,TRBV6-2/TRBV6-3,-,-,CASSYLLALEQYF,TGTGCCAGCAGTTACTTACTAGCACTCGAGCAGTACTTC
TRBJ2-1,TRBV6-4,-,TRBD1,CASSDSGTGANNEQFF,TGTGCCAGCAGTGACTCGGGGACAGGTGCCAACAATGAGCAGTTCTTC
TRBJ1-2,TRBV28,-,TRBD1,CASNRQQGANYGYTF,TGTGCCAGCAATAGGCAGCAGGGGGCTAACTATGGCTACACCTTC
TRBJ2-1,TRBV6-5,-,TRBD1,CASSYSRPDRDEQFF,TGTGCCAGCAGTTACTCGCGCCCAGACAGGGATGAGCAGTTCTTC
TRBJ2-3,TRBV7-9,-,-,CASSLGPSYTDTQYF,TGTGCCAGCAGCTTAGGGCCCTCTTACACAGATACGCAGTATTTT
TRBJ2-1,TRBV6-5,-,TRBD2,CASMAGGLGNEQFF,TGTGCCAGCATGGCCGGGGGGTTGGGCAATGAGCAGTTCTTC
TRBJ1-2,TRBV18,-,TRBD1,CASSLEQGAEGYTF,TGTGCCAGCTCACTGGAACAGGGGGCCGAGGGCTACACCTTC
TRBJ1-2,TRBV19,-,-,CASSRRESYGYTF,TGTGCCAGTAGTCGACGGGAATCGTATGGCTACACCTTC
TRBJ1-1,TRBV7-2,-,-,CASSTGIRNTEAFF,TGTGCCAGCAGTACAGGGATCAGGAACACTGAAGCTTTCTTT
TRBJ2-5,TRBV6-2/TRBV6-3,-,-,CASSYSTYGGMVPKETQYF,TGTGCCAGCAGTTACTCGACATACGGAGGGATGGTACCAAAAGAGACCCAGTACTTC
TRBJ1-3,TRBV30,many,TRBD1,CAYEQGGGNTIYF,TGTGCATATGAACAGGGGGGAGGAAACACCATATATTTT
TRBJ2-5,TRBV5-4,-,TRBD1,CASSLDPGGAETQYF,TGTGCCAGCAGCTTGGATCCAGGGGGCGCAGAGACCCAGTACTTC
TRBJ1-5,TRBV19,-,-,CASSISLFAENYSNQPQHF,TGTGCCAGTAGTATCAGTCTTTTTGCGGAAAACTATAGCAATCAGCCCCAGCATTTT
TRBJ2-3,TRBV7-9,-,TRBD2,CASSRGGTDTQYF,TGTGCCAGCAGCCGGGGGGGCACAGATACGCAGTATTTT
TRBJ1-4,TRBV29-1,-,-,CSVAGGGTNEKLFF,TGCAGCGTGGCCGGGGGAGGGACTAATGAAAAACTGTTTTTT
TRBJ1-2,TRBV12-3/TRBV12-4,-,TRBD1,CASSPDRGRSYTF,TGTGCCAGCAGCCCGGACAGGGGAAGGAGCTACACCTTC
TRBJ2-1,TRBV6-1,-,TRBD2,CASSEAWTSGAPNEQFF,TGTGCCAGCAGTGAAGCGTGGACTAGCGGGGCTCCCAATGAGCAGTTCTTC
TRBJ2-7,TRBV4-1,-,TRBD2,CASSQGGGLNYEQYF,TGCGCCAGCAGCCAAGGGGGGGGATTAAACTACGAGCAGTACTTC
TRBJ2-5,TRBV5-6,-,-,CASSFPGAQETQYF,TGTGCCAGCAGCTTCCCAGGTGCTCAAGAGACCCAGTACTTC
TRBJ2-5,TRBV12-5,-,-,CASGSPYRLGEAKETQYF,TGTGCTAGTGGTTCCCCCTACCGTCTGGGGGAGGCCAAAGAGACCCAGTACTTC
TRBJ2-5,TRBV6-5,-,TRBD1,CASSYGWAGGMETQYF,TGTGCCAGCAGTTATGGGTGGGCAGGGGGCATGGAGACCCAGTACTTC
TRBJ2-7,TRBV29-1,-,TRBD2,CSVRTSGSGEQYF,TGCAGCGTCCGGACTAGCGGGAGCGGCGAGCAGTACTTC
TRBJ2-2,TRBV27,-,TRBD1,CASSSRPGQGFIGELFF,TGTGCCAGCAGTTCTCGTCCGGGACAGGGGTTTATCGGGGAGCTGTTTTTT
TRBJ1-1,TRBV5-1,-,TRBD1,CASSETGFPEAFF,TGCGCCAGCAGCGAGACAGGGTTCCCTGAAGCTTTCTTT
TRBJ1-3,TRBV7-8,-,-,CASSQGRTGNTIYF,TGTGCCAGCAGCCAGGGGCGGACCGGAAACACCATATATTTT
TRBJ1-4,TRBV19,once,-,CASSLGGANEKLFF,TGTGCCAGTAGTCTCGGGGGGGCTAATGAAAAACTGTTTTTT
TRBJ2-2,TRBV6-5,-,TRBD2,CASSRTRNTGELFF,TGTGCCAGCAGCAGGACTAGGAACACCGGGGAGCTGTTTTTT
TRBJ2-1,TRBV11-2,-,TRBD2,CASSLGVAGEGNEQFF,TGTGCCAGCAGCTTAGGGGTAGCGGGAGAGGGCAATGAGCAGTTCTTC
TRBJ2-7,TRBV28,few,-,CASSRPTAPYEQYF,TGTGCCAGCAGTCGACCGACAGCGCCCTACGAGCAGTACTTC
TRBJ2-7,TRBV7-9,-,TRBD1,CASSLGRDRRYYEQYF,TGTGCCAGCAGCTTAGGGCGGGACAGGCGGTACTACGAGCAGTACTTC
TRBJ2-2,TRBV11-1,-,TRBD2,CASSLAGREVLTGELFF,TGTGCCAGCAGCTTAGCGGGTCGGGAGGTCCTAACCGGGGAGCTGTTTTTT
TRBJ2-2,TRBV7-2,-,-,CASSLDGRANTGELFF,TGTGCCAGCTCCCTCGACGGGAGAGCGAACACCGGGGAGCTGTTTTTT